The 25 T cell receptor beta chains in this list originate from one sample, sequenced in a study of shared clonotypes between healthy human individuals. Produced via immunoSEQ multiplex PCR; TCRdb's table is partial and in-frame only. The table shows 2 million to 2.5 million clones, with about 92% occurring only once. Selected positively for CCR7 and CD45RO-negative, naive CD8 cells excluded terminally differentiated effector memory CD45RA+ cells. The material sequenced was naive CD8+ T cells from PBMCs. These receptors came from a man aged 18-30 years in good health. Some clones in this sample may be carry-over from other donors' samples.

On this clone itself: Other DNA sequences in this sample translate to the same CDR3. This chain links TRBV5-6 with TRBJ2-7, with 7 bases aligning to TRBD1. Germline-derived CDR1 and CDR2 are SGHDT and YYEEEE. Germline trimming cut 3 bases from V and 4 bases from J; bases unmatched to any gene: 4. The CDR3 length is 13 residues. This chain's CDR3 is CASSSTGIYEQYF. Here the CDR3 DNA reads TGTGCCAGCAGCTCGACAGGGATTTACGAGCAGTACTTC.

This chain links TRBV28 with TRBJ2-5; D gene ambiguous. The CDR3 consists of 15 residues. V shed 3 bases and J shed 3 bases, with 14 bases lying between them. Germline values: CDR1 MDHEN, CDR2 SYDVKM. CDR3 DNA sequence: TGTGCCAGCAGTTTTGGGTTGCAACCGAAAGAGACCCAGTACTTC. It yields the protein CASSFGLQPKETQYF.

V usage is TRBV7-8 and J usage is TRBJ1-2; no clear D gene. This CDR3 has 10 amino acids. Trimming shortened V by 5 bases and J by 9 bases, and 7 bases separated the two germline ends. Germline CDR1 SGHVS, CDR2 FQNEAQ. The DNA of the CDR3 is TGTGCCAGCAGCCCCGAGAGCTACACCTTC. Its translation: CASSPESYTF.

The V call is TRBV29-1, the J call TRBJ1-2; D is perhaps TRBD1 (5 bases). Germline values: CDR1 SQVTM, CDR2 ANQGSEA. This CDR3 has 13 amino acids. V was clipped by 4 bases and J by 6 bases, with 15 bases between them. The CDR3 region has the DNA TGCAGCGTTGTCGGTCAGGGTACGGATGGCTACACCTTC. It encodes CSVVGQGTDGYTF.

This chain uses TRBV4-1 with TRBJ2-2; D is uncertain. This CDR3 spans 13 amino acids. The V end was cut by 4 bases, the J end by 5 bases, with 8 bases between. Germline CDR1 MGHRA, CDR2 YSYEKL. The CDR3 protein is CASSLLATGELFF. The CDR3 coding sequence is TGCGCCAGCAGCCTACTGGCTACCGGGGAGCTGTTTTTT.

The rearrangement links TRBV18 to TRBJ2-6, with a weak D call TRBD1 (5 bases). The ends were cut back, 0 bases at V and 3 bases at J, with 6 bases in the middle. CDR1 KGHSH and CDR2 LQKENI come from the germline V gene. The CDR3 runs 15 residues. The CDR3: CASSPPGDGANVLTF. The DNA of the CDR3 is TGTGCCAGCTCACCACCAGGGGATGGGGCCAACGTCCTGACTTTC.

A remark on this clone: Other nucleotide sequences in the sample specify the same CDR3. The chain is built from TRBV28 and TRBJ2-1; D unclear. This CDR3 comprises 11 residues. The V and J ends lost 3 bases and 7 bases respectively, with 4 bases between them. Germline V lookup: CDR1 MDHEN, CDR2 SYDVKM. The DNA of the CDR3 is TGTGCCAGCAGTTTGTTTAATGAGCAGTTCTTC. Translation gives CASSLFNEQFF.

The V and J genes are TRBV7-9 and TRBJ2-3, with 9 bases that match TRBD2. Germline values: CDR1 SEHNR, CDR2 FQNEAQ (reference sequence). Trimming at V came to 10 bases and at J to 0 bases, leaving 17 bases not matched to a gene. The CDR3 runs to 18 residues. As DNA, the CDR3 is TGTGCCACCGAGAACTCGATAGCGGGAGCCCTTAGCACAGATACGCAGTATTTT. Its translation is CATENSIAGALSTDTQYF.

CDR3 sequence (DNA): TGCAGCGTTGGGCTCCCCGGGACGGGGACCTACGAGCAGTACTTC. Its translation is CSVGLPGTGTYEQYF. V usage is TRBV29-1 and J usage is TRBJ2-7, with D possibly being TRBD1 or TRBD2 (5 bases each). Between the trimmed V and J ends, which lost 4 bases and 2 bases, there was a span of 18 bases. Germline CDR1 is SQVTM and CDR2 is ANQGSEA. CDR3 length: 15 residues.

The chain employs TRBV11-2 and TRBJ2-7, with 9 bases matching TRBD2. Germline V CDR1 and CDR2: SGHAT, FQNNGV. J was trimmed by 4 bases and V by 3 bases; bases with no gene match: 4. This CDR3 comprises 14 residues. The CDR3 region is CASSFSGSVYEQYF. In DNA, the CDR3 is TGTGCCAGCAGCTTTAGCGGGAGCGTTTACGAGCAGTACTTC.

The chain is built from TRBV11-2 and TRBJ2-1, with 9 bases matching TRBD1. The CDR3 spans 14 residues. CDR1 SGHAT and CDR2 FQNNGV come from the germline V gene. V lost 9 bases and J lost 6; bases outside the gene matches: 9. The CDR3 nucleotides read TGTGCCAGTCGGGGACAGGGTTTCGGCAATGAGCAGTTCTTC. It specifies CASRGQGFGNEQFF.

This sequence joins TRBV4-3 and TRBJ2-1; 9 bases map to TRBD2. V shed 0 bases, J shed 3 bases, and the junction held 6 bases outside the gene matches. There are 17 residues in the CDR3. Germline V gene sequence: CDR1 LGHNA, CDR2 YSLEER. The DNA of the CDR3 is TGCGCCAGCAGCCAAGATCCTTGGCGGGAGGGCTACAATGAGCAGTTCTTC. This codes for CASSQDPWREGYNEQFF.

CDR3 protein: CASSLGLAGVYNEQFF. Written as DNA, the CDR3 is TGTGCCAGCAGCCTGGGACTAGCGGGAGTTTACAATGAGCAGTTCTTC. The chain employs TRBV4-2 and TRBJ2-1, with 14 nucleotides matching TRBD2. V dropped 4 bases and J dropped 4; count of bases not matched to a gene: 3. This CDR3 spans 16 amino acids. Germline CDR1 is LGHNA and CDR2 is YNFKEQ.

The CDR3 loop reads CASSPGVSEPQHF. The CDR3 nucleotides read TGTGCCAGCAGCCCGGGGGTCTCGGAGCCCCAGCATTTT. V gene TRBV14 combines with J gene TRBJ1-5, with D possibly TRBD1 on 5 matching bases. The V gene lost 4 bases and the J gene lost 8 bases, with 12 bases spanning the gap. The CDR3 is made up of 13 amino acids. Germline V gene data show CDR1 as SGHDN and CDR2 as FVKESK.

Here the CDR3 DNA reads TGTGCCAGCAGCCCACCAGAGGGCTACGGAGAGACCCAGTACTTC. It encodes CASSPPEGYGETQYF. The V and J genes are TRBV7-2 and TRBJ2-5, with TRBD2 as a possible D gene (5 bases). The germline V gene has CDR1 SGHTA and CDR2 FQGNSA. This CDR3 has 15 residues. Trimming stripped 5 bases from V and 4 bases from J, with 17 bases between.

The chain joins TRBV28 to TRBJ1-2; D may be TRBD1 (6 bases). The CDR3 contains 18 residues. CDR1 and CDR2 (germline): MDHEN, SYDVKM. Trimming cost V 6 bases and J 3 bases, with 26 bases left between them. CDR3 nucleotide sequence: TGTGCCAGCAGCCCCCCTCCCCGGGGGTCAGGGGACTACTATGGCTACACCTTC. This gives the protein CASSPPPRGSGDYYGYTF.

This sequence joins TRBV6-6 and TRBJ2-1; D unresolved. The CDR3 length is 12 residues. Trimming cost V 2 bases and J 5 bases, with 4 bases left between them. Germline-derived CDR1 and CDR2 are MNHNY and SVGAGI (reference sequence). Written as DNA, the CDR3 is TGTGCCAGCAGTTACGGCCACAATGAGCAGTTCTTC. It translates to CASSYGHNEQFF.

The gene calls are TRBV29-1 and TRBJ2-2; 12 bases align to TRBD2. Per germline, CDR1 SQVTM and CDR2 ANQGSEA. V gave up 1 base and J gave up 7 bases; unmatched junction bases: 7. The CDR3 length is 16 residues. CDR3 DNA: TGCAGCGTTGAAGGGACTAGCGGGACGAGAAACGGGGAGCTGTTTTTT. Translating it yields CSVEGTSGTRNGELFF.

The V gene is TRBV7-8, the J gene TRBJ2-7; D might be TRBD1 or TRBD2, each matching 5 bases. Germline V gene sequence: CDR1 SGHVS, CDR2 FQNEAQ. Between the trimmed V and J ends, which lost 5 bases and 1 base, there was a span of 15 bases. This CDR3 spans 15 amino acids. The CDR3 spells CASSTQGVGSYEQYF. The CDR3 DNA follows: TGTGCCAGCAGCACGCAGGGAGTTGGGTCCTACGAGCAGTACTTC.

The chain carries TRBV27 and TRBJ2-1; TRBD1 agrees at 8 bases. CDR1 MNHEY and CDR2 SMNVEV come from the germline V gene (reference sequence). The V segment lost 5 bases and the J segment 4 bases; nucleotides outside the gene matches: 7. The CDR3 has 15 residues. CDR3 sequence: CASSPKTGAYNEQFF. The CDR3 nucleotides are TGTGCCAGCAGTCCTAAGACAGGGGCTTACAATGAGCAGTTCTTC.

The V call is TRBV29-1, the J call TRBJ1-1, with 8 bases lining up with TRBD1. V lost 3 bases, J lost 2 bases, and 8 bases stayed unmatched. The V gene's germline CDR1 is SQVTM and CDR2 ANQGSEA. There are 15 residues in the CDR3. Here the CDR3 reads CSVDGQGALNTEAFF. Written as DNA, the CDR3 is TGCAGCGTTGATGGGCAGGGGGCTCTCAACACTGAAGCTTTCTTT.

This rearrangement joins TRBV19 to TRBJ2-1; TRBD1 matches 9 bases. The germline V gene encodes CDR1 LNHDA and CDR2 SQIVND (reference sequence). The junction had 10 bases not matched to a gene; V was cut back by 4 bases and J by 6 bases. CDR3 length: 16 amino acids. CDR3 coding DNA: TGTGCCAGTAGTAAAATCCGGGACAGGGATAGCAATGAGCAGTTCTTC. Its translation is CASSKIRDRDSNEQFF. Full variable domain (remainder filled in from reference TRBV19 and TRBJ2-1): DGGITQSPKYLFRKEGQNVTLSCEQNLNHDAMYWYRQDPGQGLRLIYYSQIVNDFQKGDIAEGYSVSREKKESFPLTVTSAQKNPTAFYLCASSKIRDRDSNEQFFGPGTRLTVL.

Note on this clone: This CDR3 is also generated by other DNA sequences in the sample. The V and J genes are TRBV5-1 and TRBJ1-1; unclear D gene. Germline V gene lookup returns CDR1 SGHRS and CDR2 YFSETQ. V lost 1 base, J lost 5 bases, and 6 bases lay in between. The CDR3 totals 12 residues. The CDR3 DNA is TGCGCCAGCAGCTTGAGAGGGACTGAAGCTTTCTTT. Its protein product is CASSLRGTEAFF. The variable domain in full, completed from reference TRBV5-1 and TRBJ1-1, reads KAGVTQTPRYLIKTRGQQVTLSCSPISGHRSVSWYQQTPGQGLQFLFEYFSETQRNKGNFPGRFSGRQFSNSRSEMNVSTLELGDSALYLCASSLRGTEAFFGQGTRLTVV.

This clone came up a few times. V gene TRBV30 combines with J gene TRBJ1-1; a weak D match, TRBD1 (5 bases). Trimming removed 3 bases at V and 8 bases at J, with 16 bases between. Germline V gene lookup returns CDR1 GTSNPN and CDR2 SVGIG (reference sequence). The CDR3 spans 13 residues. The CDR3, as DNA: TGTGCCTGGAGGCAACTCCGGGACTCGGAAGCTTTCTTT. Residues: CAWRQLRDSEAFF.

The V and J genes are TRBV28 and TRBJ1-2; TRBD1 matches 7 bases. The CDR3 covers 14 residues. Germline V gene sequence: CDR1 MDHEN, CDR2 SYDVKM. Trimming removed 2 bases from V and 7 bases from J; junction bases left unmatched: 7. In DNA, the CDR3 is TGTGCCAGCAGTTTAAGGGCAGGGGGGCTTGGCTACACCTTC. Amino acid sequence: CASSLRAGGLGYTF.